The 14 T cell receptor beta chains given below trace back to one sample, sequenced in a study of blood T cells in healthy people across ages. Primers used in a second PCR of about 6 to 11 cycles were a sample-barcoded 5' primer and a J-beta primer mix. TCRdb re-called the 5' RACE reads through MiXCR, storing one row per CDR3 protein. Of about 970,000 distinct CDR3 sequences in the sample, roughly 50% are singletons; the top ten hold around a fifth. Sequencing used blood. These receptors originate from a woman aged 55-69 years in good health.

This clonotype has a single count. The V gene is TRBV28, the J gene TRBJ2-7, with unresolved D. The V gene's germline CDR1 is MDHEN and CDR2 SYDVKM. Trimming cost V 5 bases and J 5 bases, with 19 bases left between them. The length of the CDR3 is 15 residues. The CDR3 region has the DNA TGTGCCAGCAGTGGTGCCCCGGCACCCACCCACGAGCAGTACTTC. This sequence encodes CASSGAPAPTHEQYF.

This clonotype was found many times. The chain combines TRBV6-5 with TRBJ2-3; D perhaps matches TRBD2 (5 bases). The ends were cut back, 1 base at V and 6 bases at J, with 11 bases in the middle. Germline V gives CDR1 MNHEY, CDR2 SVGAGI. This CDR3 has 14 residues. CDR3 DNA: TGTGCCAGCAGTTACTTCGCCACGGGGGATACGCAGTATTTT. It codes for CASSYFATGDTQYF.

This clonotype was found many times. The chain carries TRBV27 and TRBJ2-7, with D perhaps TRBD1 (5 bases). CDR1 and CDR2 (germline): MNHEY, SMNVEV (reference sequence). The ends were cut back, 2 bases at V and 4 bases at J, with 9 bases in the middle. This CDR3 comprises 13 residues. The CDR3 here is CASSLGSGYEQYF. The DNA of the CDR3 is TGTGCCAGCAGTTTAGGTTCAGGGTACGAGCAGTACTTC.

V is TRBV12-3 or TRBV12-4 and J is TRBJ1-5; perhaps TRBD1 as D (5 bases). This CDR3 region has 15 residues. Trimming shortened V by 3 bases and J by 2 bases, and 11 bases separated the two germline ends. CDR3 protein: CASSFRDGGNQPQHF. The CDR3 DNA is TGTGCCAGCAGTTTCAGGGACGGAGGCAATCAGCCCCAGCATTTT.

The chain uses TRBV5-1 and TRBJ1-6; possibly TRBD1 for D (6 bases). Germline CDR1 reads SGHRS; CDR2 reads YFSETQ. V was shortened by 5 bases and J by 8 bases, with 11 bases between the two germline ends. This CDR3 is built from 13 residues. CDR3 sequence reads: CASRTGSDSPLHF. CDR3 DNA sequence: TGCGCCAGCAGAACAGGGTCGGATTCACCCCTCCACTTT.

This clonotype was seen once. A clone one base away is much larger, so this may be a read error. The V call is TRBV28, the J call TRBJ1-4, with D perhaps TRBD1 (5 bases). This CDR3 is built from 14 residues. In germline, CDR1 is MDHEN, CDR2 SYDVKM. V shed 2 bases and J shed 8 bases, with 12 bases lying between them. Here the CDR3 DNA reads TGTGCCAGCAGTTTACCTCAGGGAAGGGAAAAACTGTTTTTT. This translates into CASSLPQGREKLFF.

This CDR3 reads CASREQGNPYEQYF. The CDR3 region has the DNA TGTGCCAGCAGAGAGCAGGGGAACCCCTACGAGCAGTACTTC. The J gene is TRBJ2-7, the V gene TRBV12-3 or TRBV12-4, with a tentative D call TRBD1 (6 bases). The CDR3 consists of 14 residues. With 6 bases removed from V and 2 bases from J, the gap between germline ends came to 14 bases.

The chain couples TRBV15 to TRBJ2-1; 10 bases fit TRBD2. CDR1 and CDR2 from the germline V gene are LNHNV and YYDKDF (reference sequence). This CDR3 contains 16 residues. The trim removed 5 bases at V and 6 bases at J, leaving 10 bases unmatched. The CDR3: CATSLLAGGIGNEQFF. The CDR3, as DNA: TGTGCCACCAGCCTATTAGCGGGAGGAATTGGCAATGAGCAGTTCTTC.

This clonotype was seen only a few times. This chain links TRBV20-1 with TRBJ1-2; the match to TRBD1 covers 12 bases. The trim removed 0 bases at V and 7 bases at J, leaving 6 bases unmatched. Germline V CDR1 and CDR2: DFQATT, SNEGSKA (reference sequence). This CDR3 contains 15 residues. CDR3 region: CSARDGDRGLAGYTF. The CDR3 region has the DNA TGCAGTGCTAGAGATGGGGACAGGGGGCTAGCTGGCTACACCTTC.

A word on this clonotype: Relative to the germline gene, one junction end is altered; a read error may explain this. The rearrangement joins TRBV12-3 or TRBV12-4 to TRBJ2-4; maybe TRBD2 (5 bases). The CDR3 totals 14 residues. CDR3 nucleotides: TGTGCCAGCAGTGAGAGGGCAGCCAAAAGCATTCAGTACTTC. Amino acid sequence: CASSERAAKSIQYF.

The chain carries TRBV3-1 and TRBJ2-5, with TRBD2 matching over 7 bases. Germline CDR1 and CDR2: LGHDT and YNNKEL (reference sequence). The CDR3 has 15 amino acids. The trim removed 7 bases at V and 0 bases at J, leaving 8 bases unmatched. CDR3 nucleotides: TGTGCCAGCATGTCCGGGAGGTGGTACCAAGAGACCCAGTACTTC. Protein: CASMSGRWYQETQYF.

The chain joins TRBV5-1 to TRBJ1-1; unclear D gene. Per germline, CDR1 SGHRS and CDR2 YFSETQ. The CDR3 loop spans 15 amino acids. V shed 0 bases and J shed 5 bases, with 14 bases lying between them. The CDR3 region has the DNA TGCGCCAGCAGCTTGGAGGCAAACCGGAGGACTGAAGCTTTCTTT. Protein sequence: CASSLEANRRTEAFF.

The chain uses TRBV30 and TRBJ2-5, with D perhaps TRBD1 (6 bases). Germline CDR1 GTSNPN, CDR2 SVGIG (reference sequence). The CDR3 contains 15 residues. Trimming pared 0 bases from V and 4 bases from J, leaving 15 bases between. The CDR3 here is CAWSVATGIAETQYF. In nucleotides, the CDR3 is TGTGCCTGGAGTGTGGCCACAGGGATCGCAGAGACCCAGTACTTC. Full variable domain (outside the CDR3, taken from reference TRBV30 and TRBJ2-5): SQTIHQWPATLVQPVGSPLSLECTVEGTSNPNLYWYRQAAGRGLQLLFYSVGIGQISSEVPQNLSASRPQDRQFILSSKKLLLSDSGFYLCAWSVATGIAETQYFGPGTRLLVL.

The genes are TRBV24-1 and TRBJ1-5; no clear D gene. Per germline, CDR1 KGHDR and CDR2 SFDVKD. This CDR3 has 13 amino acids. V dropped 4 bases and J dropped 2 bases, with 5 bases sitting between them. Here the CDR3 reads CATSEGGNQPQHF. In DNA, the CDR3 is TGTGCCACCAGTGAAGGTGGCAATCAGCCCCAGCATTTT.